These T cell receptor beta chains were read from a single sample in a study of blood T cell repertoires in COVID-19. Assay used: immunoSEQ multiplex PCR; TCRdb lists only in-frame clones, some missing. Of 250,000 to 350,000 clones listed, around 84% are singletons. Input material: peripheral blood. Receptors originate from a human donor with COVID-19, enrolled during active disease. The donor label of this sample is uncertain. The CDR3 runs from the conserved cysteine through the conserved F or W. The D gene is left open where the match is weak. The size entry is marked missing in some rows and otherwise reads once, few, many or a size class.

abundance	v_gene	d_gene	j_gene	CDR3aa	CDR3nt
.	TRBV3-1/TRBV3-2	TRBD2	TRBJ2-1	CASSQDGTSGRGEQFF	TGTGCCAGCAGCCAAGACGGGACTAGCGGGAGGGGTGAGCAGTTCTTC
.	TRBV6-1	TRBD1	TRBJ1-4	CASSAPLDRGWDEKLFF	TGTGCCAGCAGTGCACCCCTCGACAGGGGGTGGGATGAAAAACTGTTTTTT
once	TRBV28	.	TRBJ2-4	CASSLGGSKNIQYF	TGTGCCAGCAGCCTAGGTGGGTCCAAAAACATTCAGTACTTC
.	TRBV28	.	TRBJ1-5	CASSNAGDSNQPQHF	TGTGCCAGCAGTAACGCAGGGGATAGCAATCAGCCCCAGCATTTT
.	TRBV6-5	.	TRBJ1-1	CASSKVGETEAFF	TGTGCCAGCAGTAAGGTAGGGGAAACTGAAGCTTTCTTT
once	TRBV5-1	.	TRBJ1-3	CASSLDVPHSGNTIYF	TGCGCCAGCAGCTTGGACGTCCCACACTCTGGAAACACCATATATTTT
.	TRBV6-1	.	TRBJ1-2	CASSEGTVYGYTF	TGTGCCAGCAGTGAAGGTACAGTCTATGGCTACACCTTC
.	TRBV5-1	.	TRBJ1-1	CASSLDRVRTEAFF	TGCGCCAGCAGCTTGGACAGGGTACGAACTGAAGCTTTCTTT
few	TRBV28	TRBD1	TRBJ1-6	CASSLSLGQLNSPLHF	TGTGCCAGCAGTTTATCTCTGGGACAGCTTAATTCACCCCTCCACTTT
.	TRBV2	TRBD2	TRBJ2-1	CASSRRTSGSFYNEQFF	TGTGCCAGCAGCCGCCGGACTAGCGGGAGTTTCTACAATGAGCAGTTCTTC
.	TRBV5-8	.	TRBJ2-7	CASSSRYFISYEQYF	TGTGCCAGCAGCTCCCGGTACTTTATTTCCTACGAGCAGTACTTC
.	TRBV4-1	TRBD2	TRBJ2-7	CASSHWTSGSLTYEQYF	TGCGCCAGCAGCCATTGGACTAGCGGGAGCCTTACCTACGAGCAGTACTTC
.	TRBV4-1	.	TRBJ2-6	CASSQDARAAGANVLTF	TGCGCCAGCAGCCAAGATGCCAGGGCAGCTGGGGCCAACGTCCTGACTTTC
once	TRBV5-6	TRBD1	TRBJ1-2	CASSITGGGYGYTF	TGTGCCAGCAGCATTACAGGGGGCGGCTATGGCTACACCTTC
.	TRBV19	.	TRBJ1-1	CASSIDWDSYTEAFF	TGTGCCAGTAGTATAGATTGGGACTCTTACACTGAAGCTTTCTTT
.	TRBV11-2	.	TRBJ1-4	CASSLGTFNEKLFF	TGTGCCAGCAGCTTAGGGACTTTCAATGAAAAACTGTTTTTT
.	TRBV19	TRBD2	TRBJ2-5	CASSTRTSGQETQYF	TGTGCCAGTAGTACTAGGACTAGCGGCCAAGAGACCCAGTACTTC
.	TRBV7-9	.	TRBJ2-5	CASSSIETQYF	TGTGCCAGCAGCTCTATAGAGACCCAGTACTTC
.	TRBV28	TRBD2	TRBJ2-5	CASSSPGTSGLLAQYF	TGTGCCAGCAGTTCTCCCGGGACTAGCGGTTTATTGGCCCAGTACTTC
.	TRBV7-3	TRBD1	TRBJ2-2	CASKLDRAYTGELFF	TGTGCCAGCAAACTCGACAGGGCTTACACCGGGGAGCTGTTTTTT
.	TRBV28	.	TRBJ1-1	CASSLFKRGTEAFF	TGTGCCAGCAGTTTATTTAAACGAGGGACTGAAGCTTTCTTT
.	TRBV7-8	TRBD1	TRBJ2-7	CASSFGQGVAYF	TGTGCCAGCAGCTTCGGGCAGGGGGTTGCGTACTTC
.	TRBV30	.	TRBJ2-2	CAWSTTRNHGELFF	TGTGCCTGGAGTACCACTAGGAATCACGGGGAGCTGTTTTTT
.	TRBV7-8	.	TRBJ2-5	CASSLDRIVTAQETQYF	TGTGCCAGCAGCTTAGATCGAATCGTGACAGCCCAAGAGACCCAGTACTTC
.	TRBV4-2	TRBD1	TRBJ1-2	CASPVQGWNYGYTF	TGTGCCAGTCCGGTACAGGGGTGGAACTATGGCTACACCTTC
once	TRBV6-5	TRBD2	TRBJ2-7	CASTNRREGRDEQYF	TGTGCCAGCACCAACAGGCGGGAGGGCCGGGACGAGCAGTACTTC
.	TRBV18	.	TRBJ2-7	CASSPNWSSYEQYF	TGTGCCAGCTCACCAAATTGGAGCTCCTACGAGCAGTACTTC
.	TRBV19	.	TRBJ2-1	CACGWQEPNEQFF	TGTGCCTGCGGGTGGCAGGAGCCAAATGAGCAGTTCTTC
.	TRBV18	TRBD1	TRBJ1-2	CASSPPLRGQVYGYTF	TGTGCCAGCTCACCACCTCTCAGGGGGCAGGTCTATGGCTACACCTTC
.	TRBV2	TRBD1	TRBJ2-7	CASSPPTGGRYEQYF	TGTGCCAGCAGTCCTCCGACAGGGGGTAGGTACGAGCAGTACTTC
.	TRBV6-5	TRBD1	TRBJ1-3	CAAGGQGFGNTIYF	TGTGCAGCCGGAGGACAGGGCTTCGGAAACACCATATATTTT
.	TRBV6-5	TRBD1	TRBJ1-2	CASSRGVSRGLGYTF	TGTGCCAGCAGTAGGGGAGTGTCGAGGGGGCTGGGCTACACCTTC
.	TRBV10-1	.	TRBJ2-3	CASSARGETDTQYF	TGCGCCAGCAGTGCCAGGGGAGAGACAGATACGCAGTATTTT
.	TRBV30	.	TRBJ1-1	CAWSPVSINTEAFF	TGTGCCTGGAGTCCAGTGTCCATCAACACTGAAGCTTTCTTT
.	TRBV6-5	.	TRBJ1-1	CASSWTANTEAFF	TGTGCCAGCAGTTGGACAGCTAACACTGAAGCTTTCTTT
.	TRBV27	TRBD1	TRBJ1-1	CASSLIGTAGAFF	TGTGCCAGCAGTTTAATCGGGACAGCCGGAGCTTTCTTT
many	TRBV7-2	.	TRBJ1-1	CASRPAPGNTEAFF	TGTGCCAGCAGGCCCGCCCCAGGGAACACTGAAGCTTTCTTT
.	TRBV6-1	.	TRBJ2-7	CASSEALQSYEQYF	TGTGCCAGCAGTGAAGCCCTACAGTCCTACGAGCAGTACTTC
few	TRBV19	TRBD1	TRBJ1-4	CASSIGDRAIATNEKLFF	TGTGCCAGTAGTATCGGCGACAGGGCTATTGCAACTAATGAAAAACTGTTTTTT
.	TRBV30	TRBD2	TRBJ2-2	CAWIPLSGRANTGELFF	TGTGCCTGGATTCCACTTAGCGGGAGGGCGAACACCGGGGAGCTGTTTTTT
.	TRBV12-3/TRBV12-4	.	TRBJ2-5	CASSYLGGETQYF	TGTGCCAGCAGTTATTTGGGGGGAGAGACCCAGTACTTC
.	TRBV27	TRBD2	TRBJ2-3	CASSPPRGAGGPITDTQYF	TGTGCCAGCAGTCCTCCCCGGGGAGCGGGAGGCCCTATCACAGATACGCAGTATTTT
few	TRBV10-3	.	TRBJ1-2	CAISDSGQGNYGYTF	TGTGCCATCAGTGACTCTGGGCAGGGTAACTATGGCTACACCTTC
.	TRBV11-2	TRBD2	TRBJ2-7	CASSLAGGPYEQYF	TGTGCCAGCAGCTTAGCGGGAGGGCCCTACGAGCAGTACTTC
.	TRBV19	.	TRBJ2-5	CASSTSFRDWVLETQYF	TGTGCCAGTAGTACTTCCTTTCGGGACTGGGTATTGGAGACCCAGTACTTC